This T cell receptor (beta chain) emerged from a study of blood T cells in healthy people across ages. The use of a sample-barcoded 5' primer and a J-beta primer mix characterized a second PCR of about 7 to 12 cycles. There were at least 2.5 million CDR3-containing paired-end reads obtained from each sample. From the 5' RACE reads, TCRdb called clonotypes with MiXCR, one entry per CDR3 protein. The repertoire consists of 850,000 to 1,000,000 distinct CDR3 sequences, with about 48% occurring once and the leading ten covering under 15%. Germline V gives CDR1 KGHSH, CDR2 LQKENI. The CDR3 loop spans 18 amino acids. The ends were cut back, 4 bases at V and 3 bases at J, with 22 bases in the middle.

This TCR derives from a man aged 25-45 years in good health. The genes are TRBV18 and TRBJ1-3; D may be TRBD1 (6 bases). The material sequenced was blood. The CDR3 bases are TGTGCCAGCTCACTTTCCCAACCGAGCGGACAGCTTGGAAACACCATATATTTT. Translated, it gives CASSLSQPSGQLGNTIYF.